This T cell receptor (beta chain) was obtained from a study of shared clonotypes between healthy human individuals. For the study at large: Donor composition was two women and a few men, aged 18 to 49.

Memory CD4+ cells were the fraction left after CD45RA+ naive selection. Note on this clone: As yet, its antigen is unknown.

CDR3 length equals 14 residues. V lost 3 bases to trimming and J lost 7 bases, with 16 bases between them. In germline, CDR1 is SGHRS, CDR2 YFSETQ. Produced via immunoSEQ multiplex PCR; TCRdb's table is partial and in-frame only. This sample carries nearly 750,000 clones, 55% to 75% of them seen once, and the ten largest clones take over 1.5%. General observations from the study: Larger estimated richness was generally seen in naive subsets than in memory subsets. The small donor group covered limited genetic and exposure diversity.

Sequenced material: memory CD4+ T cells sorted from blood. Subset of the sample: CD45RA-negative fraction. The TCR sequence derives from a woman aged 30 to 39 in good health. The V and J genes are TRBV5-1 and TRBJ2-5; D is undetermined. The CDR3 nucleotides are TGCGCCAGCAGCTCCTCGGACCAACGAAGGACCCAGTACTTC. As protein: CASSSSDQRRTQYF.